Listed below are T cell receptor beta chains from one sample, sequenced in a study of CD8+CD57+ T cells in acquired aplastic anemia. TCRdb used MiXCR to reprocess the reads, holding one entry per CDR3 protein. The profile shows roughly 200,000 distinct CDR3 sequences, 65% of them singletons. Sequenced material: sorted CD4+, CD8+, or CD8+CD57+ T cells (not recorded which) from PBMCs. The receptors stem from a human donor with aplastic anemia. Both conserved end residues are part of each CDR3. Fields, in order: clone size, V gene, J gene, CDR3 protein. Clone sizes are given selectively: once, few, many, or a class where the clone is expanded.

size: few
V: TRBV9
J: TRBJ2-2
CDR3: CASSVGGGRNTGELFF

size: once
V: TRBV10-1
J: TRBJ1-2
CDR3: CASSDSGRVYGYTF

size: -
V: TRBV20-1
J: TRBJ2-2
CDR3: CSYSEWGSNTGELFF

size: -
V: TRBV24-1
J: TRBJ1-1
CDR3: CATSDGTVNTEAFF

size: few
V: TRBV9
J: TRBJ1-2
CDR3: CASSPDVEGYTF

size: few
V: TRBV2
J: TRBJ2-5
CDR3: CASSEARSFQETQYF

size: few
V: TRBV4-1
J: TRBJ2-7
CDR3: CASSQHPDRRSYEQYF

size: -
V: TRBV20-1
J: TRBJ1-1
CDR3: CSARAGLETEAFF

size: few
V: TRBV2
J: TRBJ2-3
CDR3: CASSAFLSDTQYF

size: -
V: TRBV24-1
J: TRBJ1-2
CDR3: CATSDFGQGGGYGYTF

size: -
V: TRBV5-5
J: TRBJ2-6
CDR3: CASNLAGANVLTF

size: -
V: TRBV15
J: TRBJ2-1
CDR3: CATSRDSPGSYNEQFF

size: -
V: TRBV7-9
J: TRBJ1-6
CDR3: CASSKHEGSVPLHF

size: few
V: TRBV24-1
J: TRBJ2-7
CDR3: CATSGDRGSYEQYF

size: few
V: TRBV5-1
J: TRBJ2-2
CDR3: CASSLAGRFGELFF

size: -
V: TRBV19
J: TRBJ2-1
CDR3: CASSKTGYNEQFF

size: -
V: TRBV20-1
J: TRBJ1-5
CDR3: CSAGGQGDGNQPQHF

size: -
V: TRBV12-5
J: TRBJ2-1
CDR3: CASARREFNEQFF

size: -
V: TRBV29-1
J: TRBJ2-3
CDR3: CSVELRIPPDTQYF

size: -
V: TRBV6-4
J: TRBJ2-1
CDR3: CASSNRGGRGGNEQFF

size: many
V: TRBV7-9
J: TRBJ2-3
CDR3: CASSLFLAGGSSTDTQYF

size: -
V: TRBV7-8
J: TRBJ1-5
CDR3: CASSLDRALLQPQHF

size: -
V: TRBV10-1
J: TRBJ1-2
CDR3: CASNPDRELGHYGYTF

size: -
V: TRBV24-1
J: TRBJ1-2
CDR3: CATSDPAGDVYGYTF

size: -
V: TRBV2
J: TRBJ1-5
CDR3: CASSDLVNQPQHF

size: -
V: TRBV15
J: TRBJ2-7
CDR3: CATSRQGGSYEQYF

size: -
V: TRBV19
J: TRBJ2-1
CDR3: CASSMTGGYNEQFF

size: many
V: TRBV30
J: TRBJ2-2
CDR3: CAWGTGITGELFF

size: -
V: TRBV9
J: TRBJ1-2
CDR3: CASSFPRDGGISAF

size: many
V: TRBV11-2
J: TRBJ2-7
CDR3: CASSPGLAETYEQYF

size: -
V: TRBV5-1
J: TRBJ2-5
CDR3: CASSDGMTQETQYF

size: few
V: TRBV24-1
J: TRBJ2-7
CDR3: CATSDSQRTGFYEQYF

size: -
V: TRBV5-6
J: TRBJ1-6
CDR3: CASSLGEHLVDSPLHF

size: few
V: TRBV7-9
J: TRBJ2-7
CDR3: CASSLVGGVYEQYF

size: -
V: TRBV20-1
J: TRBJ2-1
CDR3: CSAWDSLWDEQFF

size: many
V: TRBV6-1
J: TRBJ2-7
CDR3: CASTEWGRNEQYF

size: -
V: TRBV20-1
J: TRBJ1-2
CDR3: CSARDTGRDYGYTF